These 18 T cell receptor beta chains were all obtained from the same sample, sequenced in a study of cytomegalovirus exposure and HLA in healthy donors. Researchers ran the PCR with 60 Vbeta and 13 Jbeta primers. The protocol was immunoSEQ multiplex PCR, while the TCRdb copy is restricted to in-frame clones and leaves out a portion. The data show 60,000 to 95,000 clones, around 83% seen once. The specimen was PBMCs. These receptors were obtained from a man aged 70 or older in good health and CMV-seropositive.

The chain carries TRBV5-8 and TRBJ2-7; D is possibly TRBD1 (6 bases). V was pared by 10 bases and J by 6 bases, with 20 bases between. The CDR3 runs to 13 residues. The V gene's germline CDR1 is SGHTS and CDR2 YDEGEE. In DNA, the CDR3 is TGTGCCTCTCAGGGGTGGAGTCGGATCGAGCAGTACTTC. As protein: CASQGWSRIEQYF.

This clone occurred once. An end of the junction differs from the germline gene, which may be a read error. This sequence joins TRBV18 and TRBJ2-7; 8 bases map to TRBD1. Germline assignment: CDR1 KGHSH and CDR2 LQKENI. The CDR3 covers 17 residues. The CDR3 DNA reads TGTGCCAGCTCACCAACCCAGGGACAGGAGGGCTCCCACGAGCAGTACTTC. It encodes CASSPTQGQEGSHEQYF.

Comments on this clone: A far larger clone is a single base away, which makes a read error likely. The chain uses TRBV4-1 and TRBJ2-7; a possible D gene is TRBD2 (5 bases). The CDR3 is 15 residues long. From germline, CDR1 is MGHRA and CDR2 YSYEKL. Trimming stripped 0 bases from V and 6 bases from J, with 15 bases between. The CDR3 region has the DNA TGCGCCAGCAGCCAAGATTGGGCGGGTGGGAGCGAGCAGTACTTC. Its protein product is CASSQDWAGGSEQYF.

The chain combines TRBV11-2 with TRBJ1-4, with TRBD1 matching 9 bases. The CDR3 is made up of 14 amino acids. V dropped 5 bases and J dropped 7; count of bases not matched to a gene: 5. Germline CDR1 reads SGHAT; CDR2 reads FQNNGV. The CDR3 sequence: CASSPGQGSEKLFF. CDR3 coding DNA: TGTGCCAGCAGCCCGGGACAGGGAAGTGAAAAACTGTTTTTT.

This sequence joins TRBV4-2 and TRBJ2-4, with 8 bases lining up with TRBD2. J lost 0 bases, V lost 4 bases, and 5 bases had no gene match. The CDR3 is 16 amino acids. The germline gives CDR1 LGHNA, CDR2 YNFKEQ. The CDR3 sequence is CASSPAGGLAKNIQYF. The CDR3 nucleotides are TGTGCCAGCAGCCCGGCGGGGGGTCTAGCCAAAAACATTCAGTACTTC.

The V and J genes are TRBV19 and TRBJ2-7; TRBD2 is a possible D gene (6 bases). The germline CDR1 and CDR2 sequences are LNHDA and SQIVND (reference sequence). The CDR3 spans 14 residues. The V and J ends lost 5 bases and 7 bases respectively, with 18 bases between them. The CDR3 reads CASSAASGVGEQYF. CDR3 in DNA: TGTGCCAGTAGTGCCGCGTCGGGAGTTGGTGAGCAGTACTTC.

This clone was seen just once. This rearrangement joins TRBV19 to TRBJ1-6; TRBD1 matches at 7 bases. The CDR3 totals 14 residues. Looked up from germline, CDR1 is LNHDA and CDR2 is SQIVND (reference sequence). Trimming cost V 5 bases and J 7 bases; bases outside gene matches: 5. In DNA form, the CDR3 reads TGTGCCAGTAGTGACGGGACAGAAAATTCACCCCTCCACTTT. The encoded protein is CASSDGTENSPLHF.

The sample holds one count of this clone. The chain links TRBV28 to TRBJ2-1; 8 bases line up with TRBD1. The CDR3 runs 11 residues. The germline V gene encodes CDR1 MDHEN and CDR2 SYDVKM. The V and J ends lost 6 bases and 11 bases, in that order; junction bases with no gene match: 3. CDR3 DNA: TGTGCCAGCAGCCGACAGGGGAAGCAGTTCTTC. It translates to CASSRQGKQFF.

This clone has just a few counts. The genes are TRBV2 and TRBJ1-6, with no clear D. Germline V gene data show CDR1 as SNHLY and CDR2 as FYNNEI. The CDR3 runs 13 residues. V lost 6 bases to trimming and J lost 7 bases, with 10 bases between them. CDR3 protein: CASRSGWNSPLHF. CDR3 nucleotides: TGTGCCAGCAGGTCGGGGTGGAATTCACCCCTCCACTTT. Drawing the rest from reference TRBV2 and TRBJ1-6, the complete variable domain is EPEVTQTPSHQVTQMGQEVILRCVPISNHLYFYWYRQILGQKVEFLVSFYNNEISEKSEIFDDQFSVERPDGSNFTLKIRSTKLEDSAMYFCASRSGWNSPLHFGNGTRLTVT.

A remark on this clone: Relative to the germline gene, one junction end is altered; a read error may explain this. The J gene is TRBJ2-6, the V gene TRBV7-9, with 7 bases fitting TRBD2. Germline V lookup: CDR1 SEHNR, CDR2 FQNEAQ (reference sequence). This CDR3 has 19 amino acids. Written as DNA, the CDR3 is TGTGCCAGCAGTCCAGCGGGGTGGGGCTATCCCTCTGAGGCCAACGTCCTGACTTTC. Protein: CASSPAGWGYPSEANVLTF.

The genes are TRBV7-3 and TRBJ2-1; 14 bases are shared with TRBD2. The CDR3 loop spans 19 amino acids. V trimming: 1 base; J trimming: 8 bases; junction bases outside the gene matches: 13. Germline CDR1 is SGHTA and CDR2 is FQGTGA. In DNA form, the CDR3 reads TGTGCCAGCAGCTTAATCCCGGGACTAGCGGGAGCCGGGGGGCATGAGCAGTTCTTC. Translating it yields CASSLIPGLAGAGGHEQFF.

This clone was counted between two and nine times. This sequence joins TRBV6-1 and TRBJ1-5; D is possibly TRBD1 (6 bases). V lost 7 bases, J lost 5 bases, and 18 bases lay in between. Per germline, CDR1 MNHNS and CDR2 SASEGT. The CDR3 consists of 15 residues. The chain's CDR3 is CASKGWGLEHQPQHF. Written as DNA, the CDR3 is TGTGCCAGCAAAGGCTGGGGGCTGGAGCATCAGCCCCAGCATTTT.

The count of this clone is one. The V call is TRBV7-3, the J call TRBJ2-5; TRBD2 is a possible D gene (6 bases). The CDR3 runs to 14 residues. Per the germline V gene, CDR1 is SGHTA and CDR2 is FQGTGA. V gave up 2 bases and J gave up 2 bases, with 9 bases separating them. The CDR3 nucleotides read TGTGCCAGCAGCTTAGGGGGGAGTCAAGAGACCCAGTACTTC. Protein: CASSLGGSQETQYF.

The chain links TRBV7-9 to TRBJ2-7; perhaps TRBD1 as D (6 bases). Deletions cut 3 bases from V and 4 bases from J, with 13 bases between. Germline V gene sequence: CDR1 SEHNR, CDR2 FQNEAQ (reference sequence). The CDR3 has 14 residues. CDR3 loop: CASSLGAGRYEQYF. The CDR3 nucleotides are TGTGCCAGCAGCTTGGGGGCGGGCCGTTACGAGCAGTACTTC.

This rearrangement joins TRBV9 to TRBJ2-5, with 10 bases fitting TRBD2. In germline, CDR1 is SGDLS, CDR2 YYNGEE. The V gene end was trimmed by 0 bases and the J gene end by 4 bases; junction bases not matched to a gene: 6. This CDR3 spans 16 amino acids. For the CDR3, the DNA is TGTGCCAGCAGCGTAGGAATAGCGGGGGGTGGAGAGACCCAGTACTTC. Translating it yields CASSVGIAGGGETQYF.

This sequence joins TRBV5-1 and TRBJ2-5; D remains ambiguous. This CDR3 spans 16 amino acids. Trimming pared 3 bases from V and 4 bases from J, leaving 19 bases between. In germline, CDR1 is SGHRS, CDR2 YFSETQ. The CDR3, as DNA: TGCGCCAGCAGCTCGTTCACCGGGTCGATAGGAGAGACCCAGTACTTC. Its translation: CASSSFTGSIGETQYF.

The V call is TRBV5-1, the J call TRBJ1-6; D is undetermined. Deletions cut 0 bases from V and 4 bases from J, with 8 bases between. This CDR3 has 15 residues. Germline CDR1 SGHRS, CDR2 YFSETQ. CDR3: CASSLVGAYNSPLHF. The CDR3 nucleotides are TGCGCCAGCAGCTTGGTCGGTGCTTATAATTCACCCCTCCACTTT.

The DNA of the CDR3 is TGTGCCAGCAGCGTAGAGGACATAGGGGCCTACGAGCAGTACTTC. This translates into CASSVEDIGAYEQYF. This sequence joins TRBV9 and TRBJ2-7, with D perhaps TRBD1 (5 bases). Deletions cut 0 bases from V and 2 bases from J, with 12 bases between. The germline V gene encodes CDR1 SGDLS and CDR2 YYNGEE. The CDR3 covers 15 residues.